These 22 T cell receptor beta chains were sequenced from one sample in a study of cytomegalovirus exposure and HLA in healthy donors. Amplification used 60 Vbeta primers and 13 Jbeta primers. Sequencing used immunoSEQ multiplex PCR; TCRdb keeps in-frame clones, though not all of them. This table has 150,000 to 160,000 clones, 85% appearing once. Sequencing used PBMCs. The receptor set was obtained from a woman aged 18-35 years in good health and CMV-seronegative.

In its sample, this clone was seen a few times. The CDR3 sequence: CASSPGTSGIDEQYF. The DNA for the CDR3 is TGTGCCAGCAGCCCCGGGACTAGCGGGATCGACGAGCAGTACTTC. V and J are TRBV5-4 and TRBJ2-7; 13 positions match TRBD2. The junction had 6 bases not matched to a gene; V was cut back by 4 bases and J by 5 bases. The CDR3 consists of 15 residues. Germline-derived CDR1 and CDR2 are SGHNT and YYREEE (reference sequence).

The chain employs TRBV9 and TRBJ2-5, with D perhaps matching TRBD1 (5 bases). The CDR3 is 17 amino acids. Germline CDR1 is SGDLS and CDR2 is YYNGEE. The ends were cut back, 0 bases at V and 1 base at J, with 16 bases in the middle. As DNA, the CDR3 is TGTGCCAGCAGCGTAGGTACAGGAACACCTTCCCAAGAGACCCAGTACTTC. It translates to CASSVGTGTPSQETQYF.

The V and J genes are TRBV15 and TRBJ2-5, with D possibly TRBD1 on 6 matching bases. The CDR3 contains 13 residues. Germline CDR1 and CDR2: LNHNV and YYDKDF (reference sequence). V was cut by 4 bases and J by 1 base, with 7 bases left in between. CDR3 in DNA: TGTGCCACCAGCACACAGGGCCAAGAGACCCAGTACTTC. Its translation is CATSTQGQETQYF.

About this clone: Other DNA variants within this sample encode the same CDR3. The chain is built from TRBV7-8 and TRBJ1-4; TRBD1 agrees at 8 bases. Germline loops: CDR1 SGHVS, CDR2 FQNEAQ. J was trimmed by 13 bases and V by 1 base; bases with no gene match: 11. The CDR3 sequence is 15 residues long. This CDR3 is CASSLGAAGGASLFF. CDR3 nucleotide sequence: TGTGCCAGCAGCTTAGGTGCGGCAGGGGGCGCGTCACTGTTTTTT. Complete variable domain (other parts from reference TRBV7-8 and TRBJ1-4): GAGVSQSPRYKVAKRGQDVALRCDPISGHVSLFWYQQALGQGPEFLTYFQNEAQLDKSGLPSDRFFAERPEGSVSTLKIQRTQQEDSAVYLCASSLGAAGGASLFFGSGTQLSVL.

This sequence joins TRBV15 and TRBJ1-1, with D uncertain. Trimming cost V 1 base and J 10 bases, with 13 bases left between them. The CDR3 runs to 13 residues. From germline, CDR1 is LNHNV and CDR2 YYDKDF (reference sequence). The CDR3 DNA follows: TGTGCCACCAGCAGAGTCGGTGGCCGCGGAGCTTTCTTT. This encodes CATSRVGGRGAFF.

The rearrangement links TRBV6-1 to TRBJ1-5; D uncertain. Germline lookup yields CDR1 MNHNS and CDR2 SASEGT. The ends were cut back, 5 bases at V and 1 base at J, with 6 bases in the middle. This CDR3 region has 13 residues. CDR3: CASSYLSNQPQHF. CDR3 in DNA: TGTGCCAGCAGTTATCTCAGCAATCAGCCCCAGCATTTT.

The chain recombines TRBV28 with TRBJ1-4; TRBD1 matches at 9 bases. The trim removed 4 bases at V and 0 bases at J, leaving 3 bases unmatched. Germline values: CDR1 MDHEN, CDR2 SYDVKM. This CDR3 region has 16 residues. CDR3 in amino acids: CASSYRQGATNEKLFF. Here the CDR3 DNA reads TGTGCCAGCAGTTACCGACAGGGGGCAACTAATGAAAAACTGTTTTTT.

The chain joins TRBV4-3 to TRBJ1-2; D may be TRBD1 (6 bases). The CDR3 contains 16 residues. Germline V lookup: CDR1 LGHNA, CDR2 YSLEER. Between the trimmed V and J ends, which lost 1 base and 4 bases, there was a span of 16 bases. The CDR3 DNA follows: TGCGCCAGCAGCCAAGTCCTCCAACAGGGTCTCTATGGCTACACCTTC. Translation gives CASSQVLQQGLYGYTF.

The chain uses TRBV10-3 and TRBJ1-4, with D tentatively TRBD1 (5 bases). Per the germline V gene, CDR1 is ENHRY and CDR2 is SYGVKD. There are 18 residues in the CDR3. Deletions cut 4 bases from V and 1 base from J, with 19 bases between. The CDR3 reads CAISVGPSQGLTNEKLFF. As DNA, the CDR3 is TGTGCCATCAGTGTGGGGCCGTCCCAAGGGCTAACTAATGAAAAACTGTTTTTT.

This chain connects TRBV28 to TRBJ2-3, with 8 bases that match TRBD2. After removal of 6 bases from V and 0 bases from J, the junction contained 14 bases not matched to a gene. CDR3 length equals 18 residues. Germline-derived CDR1 and CDR2 are MDHEN and SYDVKM. The CDR3 loop is CASRTDTKIAGSTDTQYF. The CDR3 DNA sequence: TGTGCCAGCAGGACCGATACTAAAATAGCGGGAAGCACAGATACGCAGTATTTT.

The chain links TRBV5-6 to TRBJ2-3; D perhaps matches TRBD2 (5 bases). In germline, CDR1 is SGHDT, CDR2 YYEEEE. The V end lost 0 bases, the J end lost 2 bases, and 19 bases lay between the germline ends. The length of the CDR3 is 18 residues. The CDR3 sequence is CASSLARGLSGFTDTQYF. The CDR3 nucleotides read TGTGCCAGCAGCTTGGCCCGCGGCCTGAGCGGATTCACAGATACGCAGTATTTT.

The chain has TRBV4-2 and TRBJ2-1; 10 bases are shared with TRBD2. CDR1 is LGHNA and CDR2 is YNFKEQ in the germline V gene. Germline trimming cut 1 base from V and 7 bases from J; bases unmatched to any gene: 10. This CDR3 is 17 amino acids long. CDR3 in DNA: TGTGCCAGCAGCCAAGTGGCTAGCGGGGGTGTTAGGAATGAGCAGTTCTTC. Amino acid sequence: CASSQVASGGVRNEQFF.

The V call is TRBV29-1, the J call TRBJ2-3; D is undetermined. There are 11 residues in the CDR3. Trimming stripped 3 bases from V and 4 bases from J, with 5 bases between. Germline CDR1 and CDR2: SQVTM and ANQGSEA. Written as DNA, the CDR3 is TGCAGCGTTGAGCCAGCAGATACGCAGTATTTT. It specifies CSVEPADTQYF.

The chain combines TRBV18 with TRBJ2-4; 8 bases agree with TRBD2. CDR3 length: 16 amino acids. V was pared by 4 bases and J by 0 bases, with 5 bases of the junction left unmatched. The V gene's germline CDR1 is KGHSH and CDR2 LQKENI. CDR3 amino acids: CASSLASGGAKNIQYF. CDR3 sequence (DNA): TGTGCCAGCTCACTAGCCAGCGGGGGAGCCAAAAACATTCAGTACTTC.

J is TRBJ1-2 and V is TRBV5-6; D is uncertain. Trimming pared 3 bases from V and 8 bases from J, leaving 23 bases between. Germline-derived CDR1 and CDR2 are SGHDT and YYEEEE. CDR3 length: 16 amino acids. The CDR3 region is CASSWGGVGTRGGYTF. In DNA, the CDR3 is TGTGCCAGCAGCTGGGGTGGCGTGGGCACCCGCGGGGGCTACACCTTC. The entire variable domain, with the rest obtained from reference TRBV5-6 and TRBJ1-2, is as follows: DAGVTQSPTHLIKTRGQQVTLRCSPKSGHDTVSWYQQALGQGPQFIFQYYEEEERQRGNFPDRFSGHQFPNYSSELNVNALLLGDSALYLCASSWGGVGTRGGYTFGSGTRLTVV.

This clone was detected only once. The chain is built from TRBV15 and TRBJ1-1; 7 nucleotides agree with TRBD1. Looked up from germline, CDR1 is LNHNV and CDR2 is YYDKDF (reference sequence). This CDR3 comprises 14 residues. Trimming at V came to 4 bases and at J to 4 bases, leaving 6 bases not matched to a gene. In DNA form, the CDR3 reads TGTGCCACCAGCACACGGGACAGAGGCACTGAAGCTTTCTTT. Translating gives CATSTRDRGTEAFF.

This clone has a count of ten or more. This CDR3 reads CATSSESLGRSDYGYTF. The CDR3 DNA follows: TGTGCCACCAGCAGCGAGTCCCTGGGCCGTAGCGACTATGGCTACACCTTC. The V call is TRBV15, the J call TRBJ1-2; D gene ambiguous. Germline loops: CDR1 LNHNV, CDR2 YYDKDF (reference sequence). The CDR3 spans 17 residues. The V end was cut by 3 bases, the J end by 3 bases, with 20 bases between.

The rearrangement uses TRBV7-9 and TRBJ2-3, with 9 nucleotides matching TRBD2. The CDR3 covers 17 residues. In germline, CDR1 is SEHNR, CDR2 FQNEAQ (reference sequence). V shed 5 bases, J shed 2 bases, and the junction held 11 bases outside the gene matches. DNA of the CDR3: TGTGCCAGCAGCGATAGTGCCCTAGCGGGACACACAGATACGCAGTATTTT. Residues: CASSDSALAGHTDTQYF.

J is TRBJ2-1 and V is TRBV27; TRBD1 agrees at 7 bases. The trim removed 4 bases at V and 4 bases at J, leaving 1 base unmatched. Germline V CDR1 and CDR2: MNHEY, SMNVEV (reference sequence). The CDR3 is 13 amino acids. The CDR3 is CASSSGQYNEQFF. The CDR3 coding sequence is TGTGCCAGCAGTTCGGGACAGTACAATGAGCAGTTCTTC.

The chain has TRBV19 and TRBJ1-5; D is uncertain. The length of the CDR3 is 14 residues. The V gene lost 3 bases and the J gene lost 3 bases, with 9 bases spanning the gap. Per germline, CDR1 LNHDA and CDR2 SQIVND (reference sequence). CDR3 region: CASSMRVLNQPQHF. CDR3 in DNA: TGTGCCAGTAGTATGCGGGTCCTCAATCAGCCCCAGCATTTT.

The genes are TRBV15 and TRBJ2-2; perhaps TRBD1 as D (5 bases). V was clipped by 2 bases and J by 2 bases, with 9 bases between them. Looked up from germline, CDR1 is LNHNV and CDR2 is YYDKDF (reference sequence). The CDR3 runs to 15 residues. CDR3 region: CATSRRQINTGELFF. In DNA, the CDR3 is TGTGCCACCAGCAGACGACAGATTAACACCGGGGAGCTGTTTTTT.

J is TRBJ1-2 and V is TRBV27, with D hard to call. V was trimmed by 4 bases and J by 6 bases, leaving 12 bases between them. The CDR3 extends over 13 amino acids. Germline loops: CDR1 MNHEY, CDR2 SMNVEV (reference sequence). The CDR3 loop is CASSYVEGNGYTF. The CDR3 nucleotides read TGTGCCAGCAGTTACGTGGAGGGCAATGGCTACACCTTC.